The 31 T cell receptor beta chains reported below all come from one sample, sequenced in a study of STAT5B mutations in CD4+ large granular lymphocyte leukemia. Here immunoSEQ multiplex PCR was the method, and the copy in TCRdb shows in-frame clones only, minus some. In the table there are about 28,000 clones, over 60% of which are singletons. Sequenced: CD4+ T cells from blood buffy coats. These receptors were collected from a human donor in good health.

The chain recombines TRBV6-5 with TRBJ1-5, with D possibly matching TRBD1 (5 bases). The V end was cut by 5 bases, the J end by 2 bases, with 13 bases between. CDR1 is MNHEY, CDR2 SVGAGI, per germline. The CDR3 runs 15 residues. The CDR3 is CASSGAVSGNQPQHF. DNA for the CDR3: TGTGCCAGCAGTGGGGCAGTTAGCGGCAATCAGCCCCAGCATTTT.

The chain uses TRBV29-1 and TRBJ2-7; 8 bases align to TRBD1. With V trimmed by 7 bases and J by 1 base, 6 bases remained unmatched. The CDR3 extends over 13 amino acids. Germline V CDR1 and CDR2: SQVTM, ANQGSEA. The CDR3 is CSAGQGPSYEQYF. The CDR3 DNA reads TGCAGCGCCGGACAGGGCCCATCCTACGAGCAGTACTTC.

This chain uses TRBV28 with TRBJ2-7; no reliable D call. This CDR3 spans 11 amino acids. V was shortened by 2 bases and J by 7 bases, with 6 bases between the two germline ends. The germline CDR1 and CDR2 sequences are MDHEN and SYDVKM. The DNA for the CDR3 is TGTGCCAGCAGTTTAAACCAAGAGCAGTACTTC. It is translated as CASSLNQEQYF.

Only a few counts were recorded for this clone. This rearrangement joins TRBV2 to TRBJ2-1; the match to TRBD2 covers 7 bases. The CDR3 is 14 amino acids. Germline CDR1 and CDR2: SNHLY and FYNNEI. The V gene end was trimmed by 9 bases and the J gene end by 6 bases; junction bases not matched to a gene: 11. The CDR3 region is CASLAGASSNEQFF. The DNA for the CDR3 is TGTGCCAGTTTAGCGGGTGCCAGCTCCAATGAGCAGTTCTTC.

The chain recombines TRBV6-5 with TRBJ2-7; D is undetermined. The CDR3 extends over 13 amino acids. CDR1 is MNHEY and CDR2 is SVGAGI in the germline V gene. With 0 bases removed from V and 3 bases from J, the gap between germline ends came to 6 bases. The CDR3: CASSYSTGYEQYF. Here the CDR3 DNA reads TGTGCCAGCAGTTACTCGACGGGCTACGAGCAGTACTTC.

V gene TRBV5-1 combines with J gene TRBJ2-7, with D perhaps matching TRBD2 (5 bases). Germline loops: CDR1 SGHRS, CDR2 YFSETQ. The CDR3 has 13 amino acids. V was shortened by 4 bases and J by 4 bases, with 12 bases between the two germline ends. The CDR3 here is CASSPWTAYEQYF. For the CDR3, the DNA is TGCGCCAGCAGCCCATGGACTGCTTACGAGCAGTACTTC.

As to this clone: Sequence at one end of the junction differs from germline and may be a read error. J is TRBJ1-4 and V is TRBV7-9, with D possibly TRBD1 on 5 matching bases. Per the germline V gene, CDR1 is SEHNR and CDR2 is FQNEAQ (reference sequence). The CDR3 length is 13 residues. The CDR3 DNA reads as TGTGCCAGCAGCTTAGGAGGGGTCGGAGCTGAGGTTTTT. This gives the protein CASSLGGVGAEVF.

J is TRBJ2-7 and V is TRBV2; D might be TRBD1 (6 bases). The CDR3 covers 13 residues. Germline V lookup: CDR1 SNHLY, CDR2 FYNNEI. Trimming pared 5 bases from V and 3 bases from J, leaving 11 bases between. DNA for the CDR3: TGTGCCAGCAGTCAACAGGGTCGCTACGAGCAGTACTTC. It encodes CASSQQGRYEQYF.

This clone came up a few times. In DNA, the CDR3 is TGTGCCAGCACCCCGGGTGGCGGTCAAGAGACCCAGTACTTC. Translation: CASTPGGGQETQYF. J is TRBJ2-5 and V is TRBV7-9; D is unclear. V was trimmed by 7 bases and J by 2 bases, leaving 14 bases between them. CDR3 length: 14 residues. Germline CDR1 and CDR2: SEHNR and FQNEAQ (reference sequence). Using reference TRBV7-9 and TRBJ2-5 for the parts outside the CDR3, the full variable domain is DTGVSQNPRHKITKRGQNVTFRCDPISEHNRLYWYRQTLGQGPEFLTYFQNEAQLEKSRLLSDRFSAERPKGSFSTLEIQRTEQGDSAMYLCASTPGGGQETQYFGPGTRLLVL.

The CDR3 reads CASSLSFSLGWETQYF. CDR3 in DNA: TGTGCCAGCAGCTTATCGTTTAGCCTCGGGTGGGAGACCCAGTACTTC. V gene TRBV11-3 combines with J gene TRBJ2-5; unclear D gene. Germline assignment: CDR1 SGHNT and CDR2 YENEEA. This CDR3 is built from 16 residues. V was trimmed by 2 bases and J by 5 bases, leaving 18 bases between them.

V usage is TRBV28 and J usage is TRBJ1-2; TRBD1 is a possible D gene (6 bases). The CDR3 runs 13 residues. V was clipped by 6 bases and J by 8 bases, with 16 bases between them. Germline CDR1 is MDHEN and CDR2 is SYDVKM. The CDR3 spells CASSPRDRSGYTF. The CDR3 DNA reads TGTGCCAGCAGCCCTCGCGACAGGTCCGGCTACACCTTC.

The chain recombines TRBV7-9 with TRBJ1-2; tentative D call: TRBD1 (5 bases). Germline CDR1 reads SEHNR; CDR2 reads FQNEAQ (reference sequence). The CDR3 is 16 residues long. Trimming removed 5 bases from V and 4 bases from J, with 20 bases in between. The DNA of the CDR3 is TGTGCCAGCAGCACCTCTCCCGGGACCGGAGGCTATGGCTACACCTTC. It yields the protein CASSTSPGTGGYGYTF.

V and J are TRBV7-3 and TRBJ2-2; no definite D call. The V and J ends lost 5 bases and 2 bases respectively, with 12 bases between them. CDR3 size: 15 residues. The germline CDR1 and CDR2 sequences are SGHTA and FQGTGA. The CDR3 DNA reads TGTGCCAGCAGCCCCGCCAGAGCAAACACCGGGGAGCTGTTTTTT. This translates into CASSPARANTGELFF. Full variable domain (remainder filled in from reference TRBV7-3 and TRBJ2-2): GAGVSQTPSNKVTEKGKYVELRCDPISGHTALYWYRQSLGQGPEFLIYFQGTGAADDSGLPNDRFFAVRPEGSVSTLKIQRTERGDSAVYLCASSPARANTGELFFGEGSRLTVL.

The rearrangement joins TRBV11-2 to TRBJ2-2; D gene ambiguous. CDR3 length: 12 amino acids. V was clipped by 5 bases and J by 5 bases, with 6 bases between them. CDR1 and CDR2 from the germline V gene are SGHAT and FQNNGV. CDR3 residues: CASSPQTGELFF. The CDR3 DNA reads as TGTGCCAGCAGCCCTCAAACCGGGGAGCTGTTTTTT. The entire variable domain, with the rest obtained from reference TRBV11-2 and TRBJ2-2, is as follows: EAGVAQSPRYKIIEKRQSVAFWCNPISGHATLYWYQQILGQGPKLLIQFQNNGVVDDSQLPKDRFSAERLKGVDSTLKIQPAKLEDSAVYLCASSPQTGELFFGEGSRLTVL.

CDR3 in DNA: TGTGCCAGCAGCTATGACAGGGTCGGTGAAGCTTTCTTT. It encodes CASSYDRVGEAFF. The V and J genes are TRBV7-8 and TRBJ1-1; TRBD1 aligns across 7 bases. This CDR3 has 13 residues. Germline V gene data show CDR1 as SGHVS and CDR2 as FQNEAQ. V was pared by 4 bases and J by 7 bases, with 6 bases of the junction left unmatched.

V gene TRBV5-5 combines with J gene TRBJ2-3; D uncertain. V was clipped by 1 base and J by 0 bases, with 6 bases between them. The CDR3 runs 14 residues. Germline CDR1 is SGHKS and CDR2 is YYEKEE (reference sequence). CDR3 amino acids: CASSLLTSTDTQYF. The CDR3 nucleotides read TGTGCCAGCAGCTTGCTCACTAGCACAGATACGCAGTATTTT. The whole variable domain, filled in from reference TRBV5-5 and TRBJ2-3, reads DAGVTQSPTHLIKTRGQQVTLRCSPISGHKSVSWYQQVLGQGPQFIFQYYEKEERGRGNFPDRFSARQFPNYSSELNVNALLLGDSALYLCASSLLTSTDTQYFGPGTRLTVL.

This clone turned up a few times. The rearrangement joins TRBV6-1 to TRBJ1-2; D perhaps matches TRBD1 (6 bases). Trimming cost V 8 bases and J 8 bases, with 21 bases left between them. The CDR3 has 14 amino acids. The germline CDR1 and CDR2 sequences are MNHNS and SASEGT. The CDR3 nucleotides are TGTGCCAGCCTGCGGGCGGTGGGGGGGCACGGCTACACCTTC. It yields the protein CASLRAVGGHGYTF.

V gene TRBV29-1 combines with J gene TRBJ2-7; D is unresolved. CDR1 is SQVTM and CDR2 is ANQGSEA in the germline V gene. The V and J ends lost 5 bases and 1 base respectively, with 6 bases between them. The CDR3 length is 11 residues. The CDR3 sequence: CSVRQSYEQYF. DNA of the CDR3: TGCAGCGTTCGGCAGTCCTACGAGCAGTACTTC.

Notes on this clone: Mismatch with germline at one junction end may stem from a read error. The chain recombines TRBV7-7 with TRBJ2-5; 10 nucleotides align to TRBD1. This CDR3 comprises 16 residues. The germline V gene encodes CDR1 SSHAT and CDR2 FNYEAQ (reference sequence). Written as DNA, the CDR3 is TGTGCTAGCAGCCCCGTTTGGGACAGGGGTGGAAAGACCCAGTACTTC. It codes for CASSPVWDRGGKTQYF. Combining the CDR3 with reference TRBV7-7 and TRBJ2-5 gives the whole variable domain GAGVSQSPRYKVTKRGQDVTLRCDPISSHATLYWYQQALGQGPEFLTYFNYEAQPDKSGLPSDRFSAERPEGSISTLTIQRTEQRDSAMYRCASSPVWDRGGKTQYFGPGTRLLVL.

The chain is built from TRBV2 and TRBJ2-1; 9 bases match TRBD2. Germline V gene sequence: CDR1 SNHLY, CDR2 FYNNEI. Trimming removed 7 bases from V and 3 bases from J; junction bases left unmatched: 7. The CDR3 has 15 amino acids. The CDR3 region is CASTQRLAVYNEQFF. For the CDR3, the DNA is TGTGCCAGCACCCAGAGACTAGCGGTCTACAATGAGCAGTTCTTC.

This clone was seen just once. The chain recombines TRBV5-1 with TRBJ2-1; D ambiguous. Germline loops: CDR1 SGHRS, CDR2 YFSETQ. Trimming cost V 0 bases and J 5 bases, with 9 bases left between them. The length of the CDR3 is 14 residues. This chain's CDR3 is CASSLVGRDNEQFF. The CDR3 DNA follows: TGCGCCAGCAGCTTGGTTGGCCGAGACAATGAGCAGTTCTTC.

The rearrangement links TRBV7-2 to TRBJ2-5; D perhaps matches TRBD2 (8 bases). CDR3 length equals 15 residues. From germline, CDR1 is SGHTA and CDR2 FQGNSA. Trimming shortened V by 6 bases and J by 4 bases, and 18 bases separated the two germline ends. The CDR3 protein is CASSQTGGGGETQYF. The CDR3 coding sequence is TGTGCCAGCAGTCAGACGGGAGGGGGCGGAGAGACCCAGTACTTC.

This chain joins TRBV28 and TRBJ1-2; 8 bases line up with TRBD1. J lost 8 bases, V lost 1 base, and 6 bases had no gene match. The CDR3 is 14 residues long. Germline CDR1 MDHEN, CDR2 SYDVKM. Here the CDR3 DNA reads TGTGCCAGCAGTTTATACGGACAGGGCTGGGGCTACACCTTC. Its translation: CASSLYGQGWGYTF.

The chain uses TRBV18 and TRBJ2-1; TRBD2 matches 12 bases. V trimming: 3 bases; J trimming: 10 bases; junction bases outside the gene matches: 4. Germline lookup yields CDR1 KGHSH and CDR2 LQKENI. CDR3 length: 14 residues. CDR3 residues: CASSPTSGRMEQFF. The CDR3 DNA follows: TGTGCCAGCTCACCGACTAGCGGGAGAATGGAGCAGTTCTTC. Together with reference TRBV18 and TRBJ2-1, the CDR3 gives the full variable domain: NAGVMQNPRHLVRRRGQEARLRCSPMKGHSHVYWYRQLPEEGLKFMVYLQKENIIDESGMPKERFSAEFPKEGPSILRIQQVVRGDSAAYFCASSPTSGRMEQFFGPGTRLTVL.

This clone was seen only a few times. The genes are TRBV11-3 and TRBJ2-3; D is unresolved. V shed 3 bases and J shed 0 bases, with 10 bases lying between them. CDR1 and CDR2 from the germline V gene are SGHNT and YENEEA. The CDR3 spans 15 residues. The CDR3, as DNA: TGTGCCAGCAGCTTGGGTACCCCAAGCACAGATACGCAGTATTTT. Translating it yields CASSLGTPSTDTQYF.

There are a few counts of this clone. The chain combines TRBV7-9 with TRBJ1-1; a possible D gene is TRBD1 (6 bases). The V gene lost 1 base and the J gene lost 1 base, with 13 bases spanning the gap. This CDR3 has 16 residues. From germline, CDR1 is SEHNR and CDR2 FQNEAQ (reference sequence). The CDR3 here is CASSLVRGMRNTEAFF. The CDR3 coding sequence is TGTGCCAGCAGCTTAGTCAGGGGAATGAGGAACACTGAAGCTTTCTTT. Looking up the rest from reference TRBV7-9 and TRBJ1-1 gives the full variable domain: DTGVSQNPRHKITKRGQNVTFRCDPISEHNRLYWYRQTLGQGPEFLTYFQNEAQLEKSRLLSDRFSAERPKGSFSTLEIQRTEQGDSAMYLCASSLVRGMRNTEAFFGQGTRLTVV.

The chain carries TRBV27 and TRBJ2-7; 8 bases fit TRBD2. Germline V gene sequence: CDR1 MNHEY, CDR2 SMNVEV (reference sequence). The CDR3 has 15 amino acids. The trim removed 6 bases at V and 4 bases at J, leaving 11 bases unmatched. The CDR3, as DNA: TGTGCCAGCAGACTGCTATCAAGCGGGAGATACGAGCAGTACTTC. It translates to CASRLLSSGRYEQYF.

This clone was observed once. CDR3 residues: CAISPTGYEQYF. The CDR3 DNA is TGTGCCATCAGTCCGACGGGTTACGAGCAGTACTTC. V gene TRBV10-3 combines with J gene TRBJ2-7, with D hard to call. Germline CDR1 and CDR2: ENHRY and SYGVKD. V shed 5 bases and J shed 4 bases, with 9 bases lying between them. The CDR3 runs 12 residues.

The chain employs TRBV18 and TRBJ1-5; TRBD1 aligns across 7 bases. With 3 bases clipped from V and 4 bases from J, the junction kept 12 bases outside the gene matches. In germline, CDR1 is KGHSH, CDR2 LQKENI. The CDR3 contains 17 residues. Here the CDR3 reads CASSPTGSGQNNQPQHF. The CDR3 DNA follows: TGTGCCAGCTCACCTACAGGATCGGGACAGAATAATCAGCCCCAGCATTTT.

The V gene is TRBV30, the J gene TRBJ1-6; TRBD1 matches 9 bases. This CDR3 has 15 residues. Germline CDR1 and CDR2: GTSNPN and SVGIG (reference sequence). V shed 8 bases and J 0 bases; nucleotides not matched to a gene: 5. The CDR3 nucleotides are TGTGCCGCACAGGGGGCTAGCTCCTATAATTCACCCCTCCACTTT. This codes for CAAQGASSYNSPLHF.

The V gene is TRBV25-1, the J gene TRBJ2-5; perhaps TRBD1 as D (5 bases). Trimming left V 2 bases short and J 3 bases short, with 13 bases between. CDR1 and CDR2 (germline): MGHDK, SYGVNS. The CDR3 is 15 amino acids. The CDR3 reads CASSERKGSKETQYF. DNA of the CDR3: TGTGCCAGCAGTGAACGTAAGGGGTCCAAAGAGACCCAGTACTTC. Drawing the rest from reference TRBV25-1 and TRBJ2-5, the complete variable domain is EADIYQTPRYLVIGTGKKITLECSQTMGHDKMYWYQQDPGMELHLIHYSYGVNSTEKGDLSSESTVSRIRTEHFPLTLESARPSHTSQYLCASSERKGSKETQYFGPGTRLLVL.